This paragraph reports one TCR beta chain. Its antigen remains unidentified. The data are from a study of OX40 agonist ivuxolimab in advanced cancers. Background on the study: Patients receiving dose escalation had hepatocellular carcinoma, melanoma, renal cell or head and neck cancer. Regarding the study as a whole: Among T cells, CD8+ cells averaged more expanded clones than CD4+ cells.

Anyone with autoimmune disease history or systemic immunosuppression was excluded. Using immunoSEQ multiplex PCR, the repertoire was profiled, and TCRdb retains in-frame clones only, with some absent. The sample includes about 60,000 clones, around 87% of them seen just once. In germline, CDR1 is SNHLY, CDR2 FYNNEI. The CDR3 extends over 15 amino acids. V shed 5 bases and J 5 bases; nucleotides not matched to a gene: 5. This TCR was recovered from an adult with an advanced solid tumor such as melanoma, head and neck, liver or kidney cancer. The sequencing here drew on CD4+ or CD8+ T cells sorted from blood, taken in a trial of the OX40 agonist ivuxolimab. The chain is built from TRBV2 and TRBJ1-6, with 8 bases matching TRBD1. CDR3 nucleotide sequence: TGTGCCAGCAGTCAAGACAGGGGTCATAATTCACCCCTCCACTTT. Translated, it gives CASSQDRGHNSPLHF.